This TCR beta chain stems from a study of blood T cell repertoires in COVID-19. Overall study: Donors in the United States, Italy and Spain gave samples during acute or convalescent COVID-19. T cells, B-cell-depleted T cells, or PBMCs provided the cDNA or gDNA that served as material.

In the source study's methods: Reference gene primer amplification yielded estimated nucleated cell counts. Generated by immunoSEQ multiplex PCR, the TCRdb table keeps only in-frame clones and is missing some. Clone size and the V and J calls come from that table; the DNA yielded D and trimming. The table records more than 50,000 clones, approximately 90% of them present only once. This CDR3 contains 15 residues. Trimming removed 6 bases at V and 8 bases at J, with 22 bases between. CDR1 is MDHEN, CDR2 SYDVKM, per germline. What was sequenced was peripheral blood. V and J are TRBV28 and TRBJ1-2; weak D call: TRBD1 (6 bases). The receptor was derived from a human donor in a cohort sampled during active COVID-19. The CDR3 coding sequence is TGTGCCAGCAGCATTACTCCTATCGACAGGTACGGCTACACCTTC. Its translation: CASSITPIDRYGYTF.